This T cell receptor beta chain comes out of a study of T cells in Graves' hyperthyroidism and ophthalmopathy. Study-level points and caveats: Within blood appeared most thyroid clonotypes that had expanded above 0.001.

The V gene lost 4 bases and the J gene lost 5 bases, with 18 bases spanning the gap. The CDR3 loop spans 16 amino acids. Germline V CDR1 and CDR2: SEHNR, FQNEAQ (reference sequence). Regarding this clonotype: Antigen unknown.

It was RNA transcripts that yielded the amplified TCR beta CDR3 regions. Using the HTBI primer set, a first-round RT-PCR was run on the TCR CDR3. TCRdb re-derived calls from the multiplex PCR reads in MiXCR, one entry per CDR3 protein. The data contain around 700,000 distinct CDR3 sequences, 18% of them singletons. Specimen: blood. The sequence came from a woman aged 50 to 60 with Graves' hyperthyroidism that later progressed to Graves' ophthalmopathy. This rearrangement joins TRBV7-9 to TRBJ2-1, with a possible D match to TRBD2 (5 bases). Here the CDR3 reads CASSSRVAAGDNEQFF. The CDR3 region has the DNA TGTGCCAGCAGCTCCAGAGTGGCGGCCGGGGACAATGAGCAGTTCTTC.